This entry is about one TCR beta chain. Its antigen is still unknown. This entry comes from a study of T cell responses to AZD1222 COVID-19 vaccine. Study-wide results and limits: Repertoire sampling happened only post peak T cell response. Spike-specific TCRs gained breadth and depth after people received two AZD1222 doses.

The method was immunoSEQ multiplex PCR; TCRdb's version includes in-frame clones alone and lacks a portion of them. This sample has 200,000 to 300,000 clones, with 80% to 95% found just once. This sequence was found in an adult in good health. Sequencing used peripheral blood, obtained on day 0 of AZD1222 vaccination.

CDR3 coding DNA: TGTGCCAGCAGCCTAGGACTCCATCCCGGGAATGAGCAGTTCTTC. It codes for CASSLGLHPGNEQFF. The J gene is TRBJ2-1, the V gene TRBV5-6; possible D gene TRBD2, 5 bases. CDR1 and CDR2 from the germline V gene are SGHDT and YYEEEE. The CDR3 is 15 residues long. Deletions cut 4 bases from V and 7 bases from J, with 18 bases between.